This T cell receptor beta chain was documented in a study of blood T cell repertoires in COVID-19. Some clones are missing from TCRdb's copy, which holds only in-frame ones; the method was immunoSEQ multiplex PCR. The table includes over 250,000 clones, 80% to 95% detected once. V dropped 1 base and J dropped 7; count of bases not matched to a gene: 7. This CDR3 contains 16 residues. The germline V gene has CDR1 SGHTA and CDR2 FQGNSA. The clonotype was recovered from a woman aged 25 to 39 who had recovered from COVID-19. The sequencing input was PBMCs or T cells enriched from blood (not recorded which). The chain couples TRBV7-2 to TRBJ2-3; 11 bases are a match to TRBD2. Here the CDR3 reads CASSLGTSGQGYTQYF. The CDR3 DNA is TGTGCCAGCAGCTTAGGGACTAGCGGGCAAGGGTATACGCAGTATTTT.